A single sample gave rise to the 7 T cell receptor beta chains below, sequenced in a study of blood T cell repertoires in COVID-19. Data came from immunoSEQ multiplex PCR; TCRdb stores just in-frame clones and leaves some out. Of about 45,000 clones listed, over 75% are singletons. Specimen: peripheral blood. The receptors originated from a human donor in a cohort sampled during active COVID-19.

The chain links TRBV11-1 to TRBJ2-7; D call uncertain. Trimming cost V 2 bases and J 5 bases, with 7 bases left between them. The germline V gene encodes CDR1 SGHAT and CDR2 FQDESV (reference sequence). The CDR3 contains 12 residues. CDR3 nucleotide sequence: TGTGCCAGCAGCTTATCCCTCCACGAGCAGTACTTC. Its protein product is CASSLSLHEQYF. The complete variable domain, with remaining parts taken from reference TRBV11-1 and TRBJ2-7, reads EAEVAQSPRYKITEKSQAVAFWCDPISGHATLYWYRQILGQGPELLVQFQDESVVDDSQLPKDRFSAERLKGVDSTLKIQPAELGDSAMYLCASSLSLHEQYFGPGTRLTVT.

The CDR3 region has the DNA TGCAGCGTTGAATCTACAGGTCAAGAGACCCAGTACTTC. This gives the protein CSVESTGQETQYF. The chain recombines TRBV29-1 with TRBJ2-5; D may be TRBD1 (5 bases). Germline CDR1 and CDR2: SQVTM and ANQGSEA. CDR3 size: 13 residues. Trimming cost V 2 bases and J 2 bases, with 9 bases left between them.

This sequence joins TRBV10-1 and TRBJ1-1; D remains unclear. This CDR3 comprises 13 residues. Germline CDR1 and CDR2: WNHNN and SYGVQD (reference sequence). Deletions cut 6 bases from V and 1 base from J, with 9 bases between. CDR3 loop: CASSAQRNTEAFF. In DNA form, the CDR3 reads TGCGCCAGCAGCGCACAGAGGAACACTGAAGCTTTCTTT.

The V gene is TRBV29-1, the J gene TRBJ2-7; 8 bases agree with TRBD1. V was pared by 1 base and J by 5 bases, with 1 base of the junction left unmatched. Germline V gene data show CDR1 as SQVTM and CDR2 as ANQGSEA. The CDR3 covers 12 residues. The CDR3, as DNA: TGCAGCGTTGAAGGGACAGGGAACGAGCAGTACTTC. Translated: CSVEGTGNEQYF.

The chain uses TRBV19 and TRBJ1-1; D may be TRBD1 (5 bases). CDR3 length equals 15 residues. V shed 6 bases and J shed 4 bases, with 18 bases lying between them. Looked up from germline, CDR1 is LNHDA and CDR2 is SQIVND (reference sequence). As DNA, the CDR3 is TGTGCCAGTAGCACTACCGGGACTCCTCGCACTGAAGCTTTCTTT. Translated, it gives CASSTTGTPRTEAFF. The whole variable domain, filled in from reference TRBV19 and TRBJ1-1, reads DGGITQSPKYLFRKEGQNVTLSCEQNLNHDAMYWYRQDPGQGLRLIYYSQIVNDFQKGDIAEGYSVSREKKESFPLTVTSAQKNPTAFYLCASSTTGTPRTEAFFGQGTRLTVV.

The chain uses TRBV11-2 and TRBJ2-7, with 10 bases aligning to TRBD1. Germline CDR1 is SGHAT and CDR2 is FQNNGV. The CDR3 is 15 residues long. Germline trimming cut 5 bases from V and 6 bases from J; bases unmatched to any gene: 10. The CDR3 here is CASSTTGTGALEQYF. The CDR3 DNA sequence: TGTGCCAGCAGCACCACCGGGACAGGGGCTCTCGAGCAGTACTTC.

This chain connects TRBV7-2 to TRBJ1-3; 8 bases are shared with TRBD1. The CDR3 is made up of 16 amino acids. Germline loops: CDR1 SGHTA, CDR2 FQGNSA. The ends lost 5 bases at V and 4 bases at J; junction bases unmatched: 10. The CDR3 spells CASSTAGTGSGNTIYF. For the CDR3, the DNA is TGTGCCAGCAGCACCGCCGGGACAGGCTCCGGAAACACCATATATTTT.